Following are 24 T cell receptor beta chains from one sample sequenced in a study of blood T cells in healthy people across ages. Next came a second PCR, run for about 7 to 12 cycles, which used a sample-barcoded 5' primer along with a J-beta primer mix. Via MiXCR, TCRdb re-called the 5' RACE reads, giving one row per CDR3 protein. Among 650,000 to 800,000 distinct CDR3 sequences listed, about 42% were seen once. Sequenced input: blood. These receptors came from a man aged 55-75 years in good health.

The chain employs TRBV6-1 and TRBJ2-5; D remains unclear. The CDR3 has 16 residues. V was clipped by 7 bases and J by 2 bases, with 20 bases between them. The germline V gene encodes CDR1 MNHNS and CDR2 SASEGT. The DNA for the CDR3 is TGTGCCAGCACTCGGAGTCCAGGATCGATTCAAGAGACCCAGTACTTC. This gives the protein CASTRSPGSIQETQYF.

The chain has TRBV7-2 and TRBJ1-4; possibly TRBD1 for D (5 bases). This CDR3 spans 13 amino acids. Germline assignment: CDR1 SGHTA and CDR2 FQGNSA. The V gene lost 3 bases and the J gene lost 7 bases, with 9 bases spanning the gap. CDR3 bases: TGTGCCAGCAGCTTCGGGACCTCTGAAAAACTGTTTTTT. This codes for CASSFGTSEKLFF.

V usage is TRBV25-1 and J usage is TRBJ2-2, with TRBD1 identical over 7 bases. CDR3 length: 14 amino acids. Losses at the gene ends were 3 bases for V and 5 bases for J; bases not matched to a gene: 3. Germline CDR1 reads MGHDK; CDR2 reads SYGVNS. The CDR3 region is CASSEGQRTGELFF. The CDR3 DNA sequence: TGTGCCAGCAGTGAGGGACAGAGAACCGGGGAGCTGTTTTTT. Full variable domain (missing parts from reference TRBV25-1 and TRBJ2-2): EADIYQTPRYLVIGTGKKITLECSQTMGHDKMYWYQQDPGMELHLIHYSYGVNSTEKGDLSSESTVSRIRTEHFPLTLESARPSHTSQYLCASSEGQRTGELFFGEGSRLTVL.

The rearrangement links TRBV25-1 to TRBJ2-5; no definite D call. V dropped 0 bases and J dropped 5 bases, with 10 bases sitting between them. Germline loops: CDR1 MGHDK, CDR2 SYGVNS. The CDR3 extends over 14 amino acids. CDR3 loop: CASSEYGRGETQYF. In nucleotides, the CDR3 is TGTGCCAGCAGTGAATACGGGCGAGGCGAGACCCAGTACTTC.

The DNA of the CDR3 is TGTGCCAGCAGTCCGGGGCAAACAGACAAAACTTTCTTT. This sequence encodes CASSPGQTDKTFF. The chain recombines TRBV27 with TRBJ1-1; TRBD1 is a possible D gene (5 bases). Germline CDR1 is MNHEY and CDR2 is SMNVEV (reference sequence). Trimming took off 5 bases at V and 12 bases at J, with 19 bases between the two ends. The CDR3 is made up of 13 amino acids.

This chain connects TRBV6-1 to TRBJ2-7, with 7 positions matching TRBD1. The length of the CDR3 is 14 residues. Germline V gene lookup returns CDR1 MNHNS and CDR2 SASEGT. The V segment lost 2 bases and the J segment 3 bases; nucleotides outside the gene matches: 4. In nucleotides, the CDR3 is TGTGCCAGCAGTGAAACGGGACAGCTCTACGAGCAGTACTTC. Its protein product is CASSETGQLYEQYF.

The V gene is TRBV10-3, the J gene TRBJ2-7; 10 bases are a match to TRBD2. V trimming: 6 bases; J trimming: 3 bases; junction bases outside the gene matches: 5. Germline values: CDR1 ENHRY, CDR2 SYGVKD. The CDR3 covers 14 residues. CDR3 DNA: TGTGCCATCAGCCCTAGCGGGGGCCTCTACGAGCAGTACTTC. Its translation: CAISPSGGLYEQYF.

This chain connects TRBV6-1 to TRBJ1-2, with D possibly matching TRBD1 (6 bases). V was clipped by 3 bases and J by 0 bases, with 11 bases between them. Germline lookup yields CDR1 MNHNS and CDR2 SASEGT. The CDR3 has 15 residues. CDR3 in DNA: TGTGCCAGCAGTGAGGGCAGGGGAGCTAACTATGGCTACACCTTC. Translated, it gives CASSEGRGANYGYTF.

V gene TRBV20-1 combines with J gene TRBJ2-4; 7 bases agree with TRBD1. Unmatched junction bases numbered 5, after V lost 6 bases and J lost 0 bases. CDR1 and CDR2 (germline): DFQATT, SNEGSKA (reference sequence). CDR3 length equals 14 residues. The CDR3 protein is CSATGQVAKNIQYF. CDR3 nucleotides: TGCAGTGCAACCGGACAGGTAGCCAAAAACATTCAGTACTTC.

The rearrangement joins TRBV6-1 to TRBJ2-5, with D maybe TRBD2 (7 bases). The CDR3 covers 15 residues. Trimming removed 1 base from V and 4 bases from J, with 13 bases in between. Looked up from germline, CDR1 is MNHNS and CDR2 is SASEGT. The CDR3 reads CASSEGRGGGETQYF. CDR3 DNA sequence: TGTGCCAGCAGTGAAGGCAGGGGCGGGGGAGAGACCCAGTACTTC.

Only a few counts were recorded for this clonotype. The J gene is TRBJ2-1, the V gene TRBV12-3 or TRBV12-4, with a possible D match to TRBD1 (5 bases). The V and J ends lost 2 bases and 1 base respectively, with 9 bases between them. CDR3 length: 15 amino acids. CDR3 in amino acids: CASSLYGASYNEQFF. The CDR3 nucleotides read TGTGCCAGCAGTTTATATGGGGCTTCCTACAATGAGCAGTTCTTC.

The chain links TRBV29-1 to TRBJ2-7; 9 positions match TRBD1. Germline trimming cut 2 bases from V and 5 bases from J; bases unmatched to any gene: 10. Germline V gene sequence: CDR1 SQVTM, CDR2 ANQGSEA. This CDR3 comprises 15 residues. CDR3 residues: CSVEFGTGKTHEQYF. The CDR3 coding sequence is TGCAGCGTTGAATTTGGGACAGGGAAGACTCACGAGCAGTACTTC.

This clonotype was picked up a small number of times. The rearrangement uses TRBV6-2 or TRBV6-3 and TRBJ2-7; 10 positions agree with TRBD2. The length of the CDR3 is 15 residues. Looked up from germline, CDR1 is MNHEY and CDR2 is SVGEGT. The ends lost 5 bases at V and 2 bases at J; junction bases unmatched: 6. The CDR3: CASSILAGPAYEQYF. CDR3 coding DNA: TGTGCCAGCAGTATACTAGCGGGGCCAGCCTACGAGCAGTACTTC.

This chain uses TRBV20-1 with TRBJ2-7; 9 bases agree with TRBD1. This CDR3 is 12 amino acids long. After removal of 1 base from V and 9 bases from J, the junction contained 4 bases not matched to a gene. CDR1 and CDR2 from the germline V gene are DFQATT and SNEGSKA (reference sequence). The CDR3 loop is CSARVDRGPQYF. In DNA, the CDR3 is TGCAGTGCTAGAGTGGACAGGGGTCCGCAGTACTTC.

This clonotype has a handful of counts. The chain has TRBV6-5 and TRBJ1-1; maybe TRBD1 (5 bases). Germline values: CDR1 MNHEY, CDR2 SVGAGI. The CDR3 loop spans 13 amino acids. Trimming removed 6 bases at V and 4 bases at J, with 12 bases between. The CDR3 is CASRVFGGTEAFF. The CDR3 nucleotides are TGTGCCAGCAGAGTGTTTGGGGGCACTGAAGCTTTCTTT.

This clonotype has only one observation. The gene calls are TRBV6-2 or TRBV6-3 and TRBJ2-1; 8 bases align to TRBD2. The CDR3 contains 16 residues. CDR1 MNHEY and CDR2 SVGEGT come from the germline V gene. V lost 0 bases, J lost 4 bases, and 5 bases stayed unmatched. DNA of the CDR3: TGTGCCAGCAGTTACTCGTCTGGCGGGGGGTACAATGAGCAGTTCTTC. It is translated as CASSYSSGGGYNEQFF.

The rearrangement joins TRBV6-6 to TRBJ2-5; possible D gene TRBD2, 5 bases. The CDR3 spans 15 residues. Germline loops: CDR1 MNHNY, CDR2 SVGAGI (reference sequence). Between the trimmed V and J ends, which lost 6 bases and 1 base, there was a span of 15 bases. Here the CDR3 reads CASRTYQDSQETQYF. In DNA, the CDR3 is TGTGCCAGCAGGACCTACCAGGACTCCCAAGAGACCCAGTACTTC.

Of note for this clonotype: A much larger clone differs from this one at a single base, so this may be a read error. V and J are TRBV6-5 and TRBJ2-7; no clear D gene. The CDR3 loop spans 13 amino acids. The germline V gene has CDR1 MNHEY and CDR2 SVGAGI. The CDR3 region has the DNA TGTGCCGGCAGTCGATATTCTGGCTACGAGCAGTACTTC. Translated: CAGSRYSGYEQYF.

This clonotype was counted a few times. The chain links TRBV7-2 to TRBJ2-7; TRBD1 matches 7 bases. Trimming cost V 5 bases and J 4 bases; bases outside gene matches: 5. Germline values: CDR1 SGHTA, CDR2 FQGNSA. This CDR3 contains 13 residues. CDR3 bases: TGTGCCAGCAGCGCGGACAGGAGGTACGAGCAGTACTTC. This translates into CASSADRRYEQYF.

V and J are TRBV10-3 and TRBJ2-7; D gene ambiguous. V was clipped by 6 bases and J by 2 bases, with 14 bases between them. Germline CDR1 ENHRY, CDR2 SYGVKD. This CDR3 contains 14 residues. The CDR3 sequence: CAISSISGPYEQYF. The DNA of the CDR3 is TGTGCCATCAGCTCCATTTCAGGCCCCTACGAGCAGTACTTC.

To note about this clonotype: This may come from a read error, since a much larger clone is one base off. The chain combines TRBV19 with TRBJ2-4, with D perhaps assigned TRBD1 or TRBD2 (5 bases each). The V gene lost 3 bases and the J gene lost 4 bases, with 10 bases spanning the gap. Germline CDR1 is LNHDA and CDR2 is SQIVND (reference sequence). The length of the CDR3 is 14 residues. The CDR3 DNA reads as TGTGCCAGTAGTATCGACTGGGGGAAAAACATTCAGTACTTC. The encoded protein is CASSIDWGKNIQYF.

This clonotype was observed at least ten times. DNA for the CDR3: TGTGCCAGCGGTGCGCCGCCCGGAGGGGAGACCCAGTACTTC. Amino acid sequence: CASGAPPGGETQYF. The gene calls are TRBV6-6 and TRBJ2-5, with D maybe TRBD2 (6 bases). Germline V gives CDR1 MNHNY, CDR2 SVGAGI (reference sequence). This CDR3 has 14 amino acids. The V and J ends lost 8 bases and 5 bases respectively, with 18 bases between them.

The V call is TRBV3-1, the J call TRBJ2-1; 9 bases are a match to TRBD2. J was trimmed by 0 bases and V by 8 bases; bases with no gene match: 2. This CDR3 spans 14 amino acids. Germline CDR1 and CDR2: LGHDT and YNNKEL (reference sequence). CDR3: CASGRGGSYNEQFF. The DNA of the CDR3 is TGTGCCAGCGGGCGGGGGGGCTCCTACAATGAGCAGTTCTTC.

This clonotype came up a few times. The chain carries TRBV5-1 and TRBJ1-2; possible D gene TRBD1, 6 bases. The CDR3 spans 12 residues. Germline-derived CDR1 and CDR2 are SGHRS and YFSETQ. V shed 4 bases and J shed 8 bases, with 12 bases lying between them. The DNA of the CDR3 is TGCGCCAGCAGCCGCAGGGGATGGGGCTACACCTTC. It is translated as CASSRRGWGYTF.